This T cell receptor (beta chain) was recovered during a study of shared clonotypes between healthy human individuals. Every one of the donors was a Caucasian adult that lived in Nashville, Tennessee. Authors' methods: ImmunoSEQ supplied junction-only sequences lacking quality scores, so filtering was different. Assay used: immunoSEQ multiplex PCR; TCRdb lists only in-frame clones, some missing. That table furnishes V, J and clone size, whereas the DNA furnished D and trimming. The top ten clones hold about 13% of a sample with roughly 500,000 clones, roughly 80% of them seen once. The CDR3 spans 14 residues. V shed 0 bases and J shed 5 bases, with 13 bases lying between them. Per the germline V gene, CDR1 is GTSNPN and CDR2 is SVGIG (reference sequence). This clone has just a few counts.

The chain employs TRBV30 and TRBJ1-1; no definite D call. The receptor was isolated from a woman aged 40-49 years in good health. Some clones in this sample may be carry-over from other donors' samples. Material for sequencing was PBMCs. CDR3 nucleotides: TGTGCCTGGAGTGTACCCGGGTCGAGGACTGAAGCTTTCTTT. Translating gives CAWSVPGSRTEAFF.